This T cell receptor (beta chain) derives from a study of OX40 agonist ivuxolimab in advanced cancers. Study-wide context: At about 82% male, the cohort had a mean age of 60 years, ranging from roughly 20 to 80. Findings and limits, study-wide: Expansion of clones was among the lowest in partial responders at 0.1-3.0 mg/kg. Among expanded peripheral T cells, antigen specificity went undetermined.

Sequencing was performed with immunoSEQ multiplex PCR; in TCRdb, only in-frame clones are kept and a portion is missing. Among around 40,000 clones listed, roughly 86% were seen once. Anyone with autoimmune disease history or systemic immunosuppression was excluded. In regard to this clone: Its antigen is as yet unknown.

The ends lost 3 bases at V and 15 bases at J; junction bases unmatched: 10. In germline, CDR1 is SGDLS, CDR2 YYNGEE. This CDR3 is 12 amino acids long. The chain carries TRBV9 and TRBJ2-3, with 7 bases matching TRBD1. The source was CD4+ or CD8+ T cells sorted from blood, collected in a trial of the OX40 agonist ivuxolimab. The sequence came from an adult with an advanced solid tumor such as melanoma, head and neck, liver or kidney cancer. The CDR3 loop is CASSGTGTDFYF. As DNA, the CDR3 is TGTGCCAGCAGCGGAACCGGGACAGACTTCTATTTT. The full variable domain, with the rest looked up from reference TRBV9 and TRBJ2-3, is DSGVTQTPKHLITATGQRVTLRCSPRSGDLSVYWYQQSLDQGLQFLIQYYNGEERAKGNILERFSAQQFPDLHSELNLSSLELGDSALYFCASSGTGTDFYFGPGTRLTVL.